Following are 6 T cell receptor beta chains from one sample sequenced in a study of blood T cells in healthy people across ages. Using a J-beta primer mix together with a sample-barcoded 5' primer, a second PCR was run for roughly 6 to 12 cycles. TCRdb processed the 5' RACE reads anew with MiXCR; each CDR3 protein has one entry. Of about 730,000 distinct CDR3 sequences detected, roughly 41% appear once; the ten largest clones hold roughly 19%. Source material: blood. The receptors stem from a woman aged 55-75 years in good health.

The sample holds one count of this clonotype. At one of its ends the junction is not consistent with the germline gene, which may arise from a read error. The genes are TRBV10-3 and TRBJ2-3, with D unresolved. Germline CDR1 and CDR2: ENHRY and SYGVKD. The CDR3 is 13 residues long. In DNA, the CDR3 is TGTACCATCAGTGCACCGAGCTGGGATATGCAGTATTTT. It is translated as CTISAPSWDMQYF.

The V gene is TRBV11-2, the J gene TRBJ1-3; no clear D gene. This CDR3 is 17 amino acids long. V was trimmed by 5 bases and J by 0 bases, leaving 17 bases between them. Germline CDR1 SGHAT, CDR2 FQNNGV. This chain's CDR3 is CASSPRGGPSSGNTIYF. The CDR3 region has the DNA TGTGCCAGCAGCCCTCGAGGCGGCCCAAGCTCTGGAAACACCATATATTTT.

This clonotype has more than one count but fewer than ten. This chain links TRBV20-1 with TRBJ2-5, with 7 positions matching TRBD2. V was clipped by 5 bases and J by 4 bases; unmatched bases: 10. Germline lookup yields CDR1 DFQATT and CDR2 SNEGSKA (reference sequence). This CDR3 spans 14 amino acids. CDR3 sequence reads: CSAPWGGPRETQYF. The CDR3 DNA is TGCAGTGCTCCTTGGGGGGGTCCCAGAGAGACCCAGTACTTC.

This clonotype was recorded at least ten times. The V gene is TRBV4-2, the J gene TRBJ2-1; a possible D gene is TRBD2 (5 bases). This CDR3 is built from 13 residues. Trimming shortened V by 4 bases and J by 3 bases, and 7 bases separated the two germline ends. Germline assignment: CDR1 LGHNA and CDR2 YNFKEQ. The CDR3 nucleotides read TGTGCCAGCAGCCCCGGAGGCTACAATGAGCAGTTCTTC. Residues: CASSPGGYNEQFF.

This clonotype has a handful of counts. The chain combines TRBV15 with TRBJ2-7, with 8 bases fitting TRBD2. The DNA matches TRBJ2-5 better at its end, which makes the J call doubtful. CDR1 is LNHNV and CDR2 is YYDKDF in the germline V gene (reference sequence). The CDR3 totals 15 residues. CDR3 in amino acids: CATSRDRAGAETQYF. The CDR3 DNA follows: TGTGCCACCAGCAGAGATAGAGCGGGAGCAGAGACCCAGTACTTC.

This clonotype was seen many times. CDR3 region: CASSPPRSGSYNEQFF. The CDR3 nucleotides read TGTGCCAGCAGTCCTCCTCGTAGCGGGAGTTACAATGAGCAGTTCTTC. The chain has TRBV6-2 or TRBV6-3 and TRBJ2-1, with 9 bases aligning to TRBD2. The CDR3 totals 16 residues. J gave up 4 bases and V 5 bases, and 9 bases lay outside the gene matches. Looked up from germline, CDR1 is MNHEY and CDR2 is SVGEGT.